Shown below are 31 T cell receptor beta chains from a single sample sequenced in a study of T cells after yellow fever vaccination. TCRdb recomputed calls from the 5' RACE reads with MiXCR, one row per CDR3 protein. The sample contains hundreds of thousands of distinct CDR3 sequences, roughly 12% of which appear only once. This material consisted of PBMCs, taken on the day of the yellow fever booster vaccination. Every receptor here comes from a man aged 25 to 45 who received the YFV17D yellow fever vaccine.

The chain recombines TRBV10-3 with TRBJ2-3, with TRBD2 matching 14 bases. J lost 6 bases, V lost 2 bases, and 19 bases had no gene match. CDR1 is ENHRY, CDR2 SYGVKD, per germline. This CDR3 spans 21 amino acids. The CDR3 DNA is TGTGCCATCAGTGAGGAGGGCCAGGAGACTAGCGGGAGGGCCCTTGCGGATACGCAGTATTTT. Residues: CAISEEGQETSGRALADTQYF.

This clonotype was observed at least ten times. The chain employs TRBV7-2 and TRBJ2-1, with no clear D. The CDR3 covers 12 residues. V dropped 2 bases and J dropped 6 bases, with 5 bases sitting between them. In germline, CDR1 is SGHTA, CDR2 FQGNSA. The CDR3 coding sequence is TGTGCCAGCAGCTTAAGAATCAATGAGCAGTTCTTC. Encoded protein: CASSLRINEQFF.

This clonotype showed up just once. V is TRBV6-1 and J is TRBJ2-2; D uncertain. Germline V gene sequence: CDR1 MNHNS, CDR2 SASEGT. V was pared by 6 bases and J by 0 bases, with 14 bases between. This CDR3 comprises 16 residues. The CDR3 loop reads CASRAPGHANTGELFF. CDR3 in DNA: TGTGCCAGCAGGGCCCCCGGGCACGCGAACACCGGGGAGCTGTTTTTT.

The chain employs TRBV14 and TRBJ2-1, with TRBD2 as a possible D gene (5 bases). Germline lookup yields CDR1 SGHDN and CDR2 FVKESK. There are 16 residues in the CDR3. Trimming stripped 1 base from V and 1 base from J, with 11 bases between. DNA for the CDR3: TGTGCCAGCAGCCAAGCAGTTTCGGGGTCCTACAATGAGCAGTTCTTC. Protein product: CASSQAVSGSYNEQFF.

The CDR3 bases are TGTGCCAGCAGCTTTGGGACTAGCGGGAGATATGAGCAGTTCTTC. It is translated as CASSFGTSGRYEQFF. The chain recombines TRBV5-8 with TRBJ2-1, with 14 bases lining up with TRBD2. This CDR3 region has 15 residues. V trimming: 2 bases; J trimming: 8 bases; junction bases outside the gene matches: 3. Germline assignment: CDR1 SGHTS and CDR2 YDEGEE.

V is TRBV18 and J is TRBJ2-7, with D possibly called TRBD1 or TRBD2 (6 bases each). The CDR3 sequence is 14 residues long. The germline CDR1 and CDR2 sequences are KGHSH and LQKENI. V was cut by 6 bases and J by 6 bases, with 18 bases left in between. CDR3 amino acids: CASSPINREVEQYF. CDR3 in DNA: TGTGCCAGCTCGCCCATCAACAGGGAGGTCGAGCAGTACTTC.

This CDR3 is CASSQDSWGGSYEQYF. The DNA for the CDR3 is TGTGCCAGCAGCCAAGATAGTTGGGGCGGGTCCTACGAGCAGTACTTC. The rearrangement uses TRBV4-2 and TRBJ2-7; D is possibly TRBD1 or TRBD2 (5 bases each). This CDR3 contains 16 residues. V was shortened by 0 bases and J by 1 base, with 13 bases between the two germline ends. Per the germline V gene, CDR1 is LGHNA and CDR2 is YNFKEQ.

This clonotype was counted ten times or more. This chain joins TRBV5-1 and TRBJ2-2; D not certain. CDR3 length: 12 residues. With 0 bases removed from V and 7 bases from J, the gap between germline ends came to 4 bases. The germline gives CDR1 SGHRS, CDR2 YFSETQ. The CDR3 DNA sequence: TGCGCCAGCAGCTTGGTGGTCGGGGAGCTGTTTTTT. This codes for CASSLVVGELFF.

The chain combines TRBV7-9 with TRBJ2-2; the D is unclear. Trimming took 8 bases from V and 2 from J, leaving 12 bases between them. The CDR3 spans 14 residues. CDR1 is SEHNR, CDR2 FQNEAQ, per germline (reference sequence). CDR3 nucleotide sequence: TGTGCCAGCCGCCCCGGTTCTAACACCGGGGAGCTGTTTTTT. Its translation: CASRPGSNTGELFF.

V and J are TRBV24-1 and TRBJ2-1; D uncertain. V lost 4 bases, J lost 9 bases, and 12 bases lay in between. Germline V gives CDR1 KGHDR, CDR2 SFDVKD. CDR3 size: 13 residues. Here the CDR3 reads CATSEKATGEQFF. DNA for the CDR3: TGTGCCACCAGTGAGAAGGCGACGGGTGAGCAGTTCTTC.

This clonotype was picked up a small number of times. The V and J genes are TRBV5-4 and TRBJ2-1; TRBD1 matches at 8 bases. The CDR3 spans 16 residues. Germline trimming cut 4 bases from V and 6 bases from J; bases unmatched to any gene: 12. Germline assignment: CDR1 SGHNT and CDR2 YYREEE (reference sequence). CDR3 sequence (DNA): TGTGCCAGCAGCGGGGACAGGCAAGGTGGTGGCAATGAGCAGTTCTTC. Encoded protein: CASSGDRQGGGNEQFF.

The table lists this clonotype with a few counts. The chain combines TRBV7-2 with TRBJ2-3; no clear D gene. Trimming removed 1 base at V and 4 bases at J, with 9 bases between. CDR1 is SGHTA, CDR2 FQGNSA, per germline. The CDR3 spans 14 residues. Written as DNA, the CDR3 is TGTGCCAGCAGCTTAGTGCCCCCCCCAGATACGCAGTATTTT. Translating gives CASSLVPPPDTQYF. Supplemented by reference TRBV7-2 and TRBJ2-3, the full variable domain reads GAGVSQSPSNKVTEKGKDVELRCDPISGHTALYWYRQSLGQGLEFLIYFQGNSAPDKSGLPSDRFSAERTGGSVSTLTIQRTQQEDSAVYLCASSLVPPPDTQYFGPGTRLTVL.

This rearrangement joins TRBV7-9 to TRBJ2-1; no firm D call. The CDR3 has 14 residues. The V gene's germline CDR1 is SEHNR and CDR2 FQNEAQ (reference sequence). The V end lost 5 bases, the J end lost 9 bases, and 17 bases lay between the germline ends. The CDR3 nucleotides read TGTGCCAGCAGCCCAACGTCCGCGGAGAGTGAGCAGTTCTTC. Translated: CASSPTSAESEQFF. The variable domain in full, completed from reference TRBV7-9 and TRBJ2-1, reads DTGVSQNPRHKITKRGQNVTFRCDPISEHNRLYWYRQTLGQGPEFLTYFQNEAQLEKSRLLSDRFSAERPKGSFSTLEIQRTEQGDSAMYLCASSPTSAESEQFFGPGTRLTVL.

This clonotype has more than one count but fewer than ten. This chain connects TRBV15 to TRBJ2-5; no firm D call. This CDR3 region has 14 residues. The germline V gene encodes CDR1 LNHNV and CDR2 YYDKDF (reference sequence). Trimming stripped 0 bases from V and 2 bases from J, with 7 bases between. The chain's CDR3 is CATSRDTWQETQYF. The CDR3, as DNA: TGTGCCACCAGCAGAGATACGTGGCAAGAGACCCAGTACTTC.

This chain joins TRBV5-1 and TRBJ1-3; D unresolved. This CDR3 is 13 amino acids long. The V gene lost 0 bases and the J gene lost 7 bases, with 8 bases spanning the gap. Germline loops: CDR1 SGHRS, CDR2 YFSETQ. CDR3 in amino acids: CASSLGPRNTIYF. The CDR3 bases are TGCGCCAGCAGCTTGGGTCCTCGGAACACCATATATTTT. The variable domain in full, completed from reference TRBV5-1 and TRBJ1-3, reads KAGVTQTPRYLIKTRGQQVTLSCSPISGHRSVSWYQQTPGQGLQFLFEYFSETQRNKGNFPGRFSGRQFSNSRSEMNVSTLELGDSALYLCASSLGPRNTIYFGEGSWLTVV.

V usage is TRBV23-1 and J usage is TRBJ2-7; 9 bases fit TRBD2. TRBV23-1 is placed among ORFs of uncertain function. The junction had 15 bases not matched to a gene; V was cut back by 6 bases and J by 0 bases. The CDR3 spans 18 residues. The CDR3 reads CASSQSGLAGLSSYEQYF. For the CDR3, the DNA is TGCGCCAGCAGCCAGTCGGGGCTAGCGGGACTGAGCTCCTACGAGCAGTACTTC.

This clonotype was detected only a few times. The chain combines TRBV12-3 or TRBV12-4 with TRBJ1-1; 12 bases match TRBD1. Trimming at V came to 7 bases and at J to 5 bases, leaving 14 bases not matched to a gene. The CDR3 has 17 residues. The CDR3 DNA sequence: TGTGCCAGCAATCCCAGGGGGACAGGGGGCGTCGGTACTGAAGCTTTCTTT. It yields the protein CASNPRGTGGVGTEAFF.

The sample holds many counts of this clonotype. The chain couples TRBV7-9 to TRBJ2-5, with 8 bases that match TRBD2. The CDR3 has 16 residues. In germline, CDR1 is SEHNR, CDR2 FQNEAQ (reference sequence). The trim removed 1 base at V and 4 bases at J, leaving 8 bases unmatched. The CDR3 DNA reads as TGTGCCAGCAGCTTAGTTCGGCGGGAGGTTCGAGAGACCCAGTACTTC. Translated: CASSLVRREVRETQYF.

The chain joins TRBV20-1 to TRBJ2-7; possible D gene TRBD2, 6 bases. Germline V lookup: CDR1 DFQATT, CDR2 SNEGSKA (reference sequence). Trimming took off 5 bases at V and 2 bases at J, with 10 bases between the two ends. This CDR3 region has 12 residues. The CDR3 nucleotides read TGCAGTGCTGGGCGGGGCACCTACGAGCAGTACTTC. Encoded protein: CSAGRGTYEQYF.

The chain has TRBV6-5 and TRBJ1-4, with TRBD1 matching 8 bases. The CDR3 length is 14 residues. J gave up 7 bases and V 4 bases, and 5 bases lay outside the gene matches. CDR1 and CDR2 (germline): MNHEY, SVGAGI. The CDR3: CASSSRTGLEKLFF. CDR3 in DNA: TGTGCCAGCAGTTCCCGGACAGGGCTTGAAAAACTGTTTTTT.

This clonotype was found a few times. The chain couples TRBV6-2 or TRBV6-3 to TRBJ2-3, with D hard to call. V was pared by 3 bases and J by 3 bases, with 16 bases between. This CDR3 region has 16 residues. Germline assignment: CDR1 MNHEY and CDR2 SVGEGT. CDR3 sequence (DNA): TGTGCCAGCAGTTATCGACCAGGAGCTTTAACAGATACGCAGTATTTT. It codes for CASSYRPGALTDTQYF.

This clonotype was counted between two and nine times. The V call is TRBV18, the J call TRBJ2-2, with 7 bases matching TRBD2. CDR1 KGHSH and CDR2 LQKENI come from the germline V gene. The CDR3 is 16 residues long. The V and J ends lost 0 bases and 3 bases, in that order; junction bases with no gene match: 4. This chain's CDR3 is CASSPPGGLYTGELFF. The CDR3 DNA is TGTGCCAGCTCACCACCTGGGGGACTATACACCGGGGAGCTGTTTTTT.

The J gene is TRBJ2-7, the V gene TRBV2; weak D call: TRBD1 (6 bases). The V gene lost 0 bases and the J gene lost 4 bases, with 13 bases spanning the gap. CDR1 and CDR2 (germline): SNHLY, FYNNEI. This CDR3 is 15 amino acids long. The CDR3 DNA follows: TGTGCCAGCAGTGAAGCAGCAGGGGCCTTATACGAGCAGTACTTC. This sequence encodes CASSEAAGALYEQYF.

V usage is TRBV7-9 and J usage is TRBJ2-5; 7 bases are a match to TRBD1. The trim removed 5 bases at V and 3 bases at J, leaving 6 bases unmatched. Per germline, CDR1 SEHNR and CDR2 FQNEAQ (reference sequence). The CDR3 totals 14 residues. CDR3 in amino acids: CASSRRDREETQYF. The DNA of the CDR3 is TGTGCCAGCAGCAGACGTGACAGGGAAGAGACCCAGTACTTC.

The chain combines TRBV7-2 with TRBJ2-2, with D unresolved. The CDR3 extends over 13 amino acids. V lost 5 bases to trimming and J lost 2 bases, with 6 bases between them. CDR1 is SGHTA and CDR2 is FQGNSA in the germline V gene. CDR3 region: CASSHRNTGELFF. DNA of the CDR3: TGTGCCAGCAGCCACAGAAACACCGGGGAGCTGTTTTTT.

Only a few counts were recorded for this clonotype. The chain links TRBV11-3 to TRBJ2-6; 11 nucleotides agree with TRBD2. Trimming at V came to 4 bases and at J to 2 bases, leaving 16 bases not matched to a gene. This CDR3 is built from 21 residues. Germline-derived CDR1 and CDR2 are SGHNT and YENEEA. The CDR3 DNA is TGTGCCAGCAGCTCACCCGGGACTAGCGGCCTTCCCCTTCCTGGGGCCAACGTCCTGACTTTC. This codes for CASSSPGTSGLPLPGANVLTF.

The J gene is TRBJ1-6, the V gene TRBV9; D gene ambiguous. Germline V gives CDR1 SGDLS, CDR2 YYNGEE. The CDR3 extends over 15 amino acids. Trimming removed 1 base from V and 0 bases from J, with 5 bases in between. The CDR3 DNA is TGTGCCAGCAGCGTAACGGACTCCTATAATTCACCCCTCCACTTT. As protein: CASSVTDSYNSPLHF.

The genes are TRBV9 and TRBJ1-6, with D possibly being TRBD1 (5 bases). Germline assignment: CDR1 SGDLS and CDR2 YYNGEE. Between the trimmed V and J ends, which lost 0 bases and 8 bases, there was a span of 6 bases. CDR3 size: 13 residues. The CDR3 nucleotides are TGTGCCAGCAGCGTAGGGGGGGATTCACCCCTCCACTTT. It yields the protein CASSVGGDSPLHF.

The chain employs TRBV27 and TRBJ1-2; D uncertain. Trimming removed 0 bases from V and 8 bases from J, with 13 bases in between. This CDR3 has 14 residues. Germline CDR1 and CDR2: MNHEY and SMNVEV (reference sequence). The CDR3: CASSLSVEGRGYTF. CDR3 DNA sequence: TGTGCCAGCAGTTTATCGGTTGAGGGCAGGGGCTACACCTTC.

The table lists this clonotype with a few counts. The chain combines TRBV11-2 with TRBJ2-7, with D tentatively TRBD1 or TRBD2 (6 bases each). The CDR3 sequence is 12 residues long. CDR1 and CDR2 (germline): SGHAT, FQNNGV. V gave up 5 bases and J gave up 5 bases, with 10 bases separating them. In DNA form, the CDR3 reads TGTGCCAGCAGCGGGGGGACAAACGAGCAGTACTTC. Protein sequence: CASSGGTNEQYF.

This clonotype has at least ten counts. The chain is built from TRBV12-3 or TRBV12-4 and TRBJ2-7; D is possibly TRBD2 (6 bases). The CDR3 has 13 amino acids. V was pared by 6 bases and J by 7 bases, with 16 bases between. The CDR3 DNA sequence: TGTGCCAGCAGGAAGGACTACCTGGGTGAGCAGTACTTC. Amino acids: CASRKDYLGEQYF.